The sequence of this T cell receptor beta chain was determined in a study of PD-1 blockade in classical Hodgkin lymphoma (TCRdb year 2020). For the wider study: Nivolumab dosing was 3 mg/kg intravenously every 2 weeks, continuing until either disease progression or unacceptable toxicity. The study used CyTOF and TCR beta sequencing to define a peripheral blood immune signature of response to PD-1 blockade in classical Hodgkin lymphoma.

Points the paper makes about the study in general: The study covered only a single clinical trial cohort, and the causes of the repertoire differences, possibly disease activity or prior therapy, were still not defined. A significant rise by C4D1 was seen in CD4+ but not CD8+ TCR diversity (p=0.0027 vs p=0.16), with the rise being most apparent in complete responders (p=0.02). Baseline TCR diversity was reported as lower in newly diagnosed patients than in healthy donors, and lower still in relapsed/refractory patients. Among trial patients, those achieving complete response had baseline diversity similar to that of newly diagnosed patients, while diversity was significantly lower in partial responders and progressors. Lower diversity was seen in patients whose nivolumab began less than 1 year after ASCT, and these patients were left out of later analyses so that immune reconstitution would not confound the results.

Genomic DNA was extracted with the Qiagen DNeasy kit from unsorted PBMCs and from negatively selected CD4+ and CD8+ fractions. TCR beta CDR3 regions were subjected to amplification by immunoSEQ multiplex PCR with primers that anneal to V and J segments. A synthetic immune receptor repertoire was used to minimize amplification bias, and any residual bias was removed computationally once sequencing was done. Regarding the original processing steps: Repertoire diversity was quantified as the Shannon entropy index using custom Python scripts. Unsorted, CD4+ and CD8+ repertoires were analyzed separately, except for combined analyses in which CD4+ and CD8+ sequences were merged in silico. Clonal expansion was defined as a frequency increase of at least 2-fold after treatment compared with C1D1, and clones undetected at baseline were assigned a pseudocount of 0.5. Clones with 0 or 1 copy at C1D1 were classified as singleton clones, and clones with 2 or more copies were classified as non-singleton clones. Clones expanded in unsorted samples were labelled as CD4+, CD8+ or unknown by matching protein sequences in sorted samples from the same patient. Wilcoxon tests on paired samples were used to test changes in diversity from C1D1 to C4D1. TCRdb mirrors the immuneACCESS table, restricted to in-frame sequences. Some clones are absent from its copies; in checked studies, under half trace to an unresolved V gene, and the reason for the others is unknown. From that table come the V and J calls and clone size; the DNA was used to work out D and trimming. In this sample the table shows about 41,000 clones, approximately 80% of which occur a single time. About 22% of the sample is held by the ten biggest clonotypes.

The germline V gene encodes CDR1 SNHLY and CDR2 FYNNEI. The CDR3 goes from the cysteine to the phenylalanine over 15 residues. Only CDR3 DNA is held: 45 bases, read in frame from base 1. With regard to this clone: The antigen it recognizes is unknown. Nothing much larger sits one base from this clone, and base qualities are not available.

The intended sense of this specimen's time point label: cycle 1 day 1 (C1D1), immediately before nivolumab initiation. Every trial patient had relapsed after autologous stem cell transplantation, and cohorts A, B and C differed in prior brentuximab vedotin exposure. The trial cohort included more than 55 patients with relapsed/refractory classical Hodgkin lymphoma, and each patient had a best overall response of complete response, partial response or progressive disease. Trial patients were treated with single-agent nivolumab in the multi-cohort phase II CheckMate 205 trial. An independent review committee assessed best overall response by applying the 2007 International Working Group response criteria. Trial PBMCs were collected immediately before nivolumab initiation (C1D1) and during therapy at cycle 2 day 1 and cycle 4 day 1. Peripheral blood was collected in 8 mL Vacutainer Cell Preparation Tubes, from which PBMCs were isolated by centrifugation and then cryopreserved.

Source: peripheral blood mononuclear cells (PBMCs), taken at baseline. The chain couples TRBV2 to TRBJ2-5; a tentative D match to TRBD1 spans 5 bases. The DNA end is a closer match to TRBJ2-7, so the J assignment may be wrong. The TCR sequence derives from a human donor with classical Hodgkin lymphoma. The nucleotides are TGTGCCAGCAGTGAAAGTTGGCAGGGTAAAGACGAGCAGTACTTC. Its protein product is CASSESWQGKDEQYF.